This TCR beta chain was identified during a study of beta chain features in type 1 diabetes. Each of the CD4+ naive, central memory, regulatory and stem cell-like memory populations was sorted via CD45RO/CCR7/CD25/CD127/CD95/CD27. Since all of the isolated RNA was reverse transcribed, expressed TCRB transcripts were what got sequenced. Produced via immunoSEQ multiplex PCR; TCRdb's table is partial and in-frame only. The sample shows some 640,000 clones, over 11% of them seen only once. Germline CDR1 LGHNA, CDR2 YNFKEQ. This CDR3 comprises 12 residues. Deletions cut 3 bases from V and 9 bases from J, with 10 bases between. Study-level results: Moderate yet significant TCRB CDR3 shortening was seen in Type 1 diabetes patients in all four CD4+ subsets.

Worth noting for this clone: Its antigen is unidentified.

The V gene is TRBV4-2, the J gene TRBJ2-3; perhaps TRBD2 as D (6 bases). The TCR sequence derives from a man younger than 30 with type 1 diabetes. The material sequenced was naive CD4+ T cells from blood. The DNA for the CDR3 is TGTGCCAGCAGCCACACGGAGGGGACGCAGTATTTT. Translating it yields CASSHTEGTQYF.